The entry below gives a single TCR beta chain sequence along with its context. The target antigen is unknown. This sample stems from a study of cytomegalovirus exposure and HLA in healthy donors. Study-wide results and limits: For cytomegalovirus status, the classifier reportedly gave diagnoses with high specificity and sensitivity.

Germline-derived CDR1 and CDR2 are SQVTM and ANQGSEA. The V end was cut by 0 bases, the J end by 8 bases, with 10 bases between. The CDR3 sequence is 12 residues long. Profiled with immunoSEQ multiplex PCR; TCRdb holds only in-frame clones, not every one. The profile shows approximately 240,000 clones, 75% to 95% of them singletons. V and J are TRBV29-1 and TRBJ1-2; D not certain. Sequenced input: PBMCs. The TCR sequence derives from a woman between 18 and 29 years old in good health and CMV-seronegative. CDR3 sequence reads: CSVEDLRSGYTF. CDR3 in DNA: TGCAGCGTTGAAGATCTGAGGAGCGGCTACACCTTC.